These 19 T cell receptor beta chains came from one sample sequenced in a study of blood T cell repertoires in COVID-19. Repertoires were generated with immunoSEQ multiplex PCR, while TCRdb's copy carries only in-frame clones and drops some. The data show roughly 250,000 clones, 86% seen once. Sequencing was carried out using peripheral blood. Receptors originate from a man aged 40-50 years who had recovered from COVID-19.

The rearrangement joins TRBV7-2 to TRBJ2-3; 11 bases align to TRBD2. The CDR3 spans 16 residues. With 5 bases clipped from V and 0 bases from J, the junction kept 4 bases outside the gene matches. Germline-derived CDR1 and CDR2 are SGHTA and FQGNSA. The CDR3 coding sequence is TGTGCCAGCAGCATCCTAGCGGGGGGAAGCACAGATACGCAGTATTTT. Its translation is CASSILAGGSTDTQYF.

The chain is built from TRBV7-8 and TRBJ1-3; D uncertain. The CDR3 covers 18 residues. Germline-derived CDR1 and CDR2 are SGHVS and FQNEAQ. Trimming took off 1 base at V and 0 bases at J, with 16 bases between the two ends. This CDR3 reads CASSLEEVRLSSGNTIYF. The DNA of the CDR3 is TGTGCCAGCAGCTTAGAGGAGGTTCGGCTTTCCTCTGGAAACACCATATATTTT.

The table lists this clone with a count of one. The chain has TRBV19 and TRBJ1-1; maybe TRBD1 (5 bases). Germline V gives CDR1 LNHDA, CDR2 SQIVND (reference sequence). The CDR3 sequence is 15 residues long. V was shortened by 6 bases and J by 5 bases, with 19 bases between the two germline ends. This chain's CDR3 is CASRTLPGIRTEAFF. The CDR3 DNA is TGTGCCAGTAGAACCCTTCCAGGGATTCGTACTGAAGCTTTCTTT.

Remarks on this clone: A read error is likely, as this CDR3 ends without the conserved phenylalanine or tryptophan. It is unclear where the CDR3 begins or ends on the DNA, so no DNA is shown, and the CDR3 is as TCRdb lists it. CDR3 protein: CAWSVGQGA. The chain couples TRBV30 to TRBJ2-4; the table assigns TRBD1, which was not confirmed against the DNA. Germline V lookup: CDR1 GTSNPN, CDR2 SVGIG (reference sequence). A total of 9 residues make up the CDR3, ends included.

V usage is TRBV11-3 and J usage is TRBJ2-1; tentative D call: TRBD2 (7 bases). This CDR3 comprises 13 residues. The germline V gene has CDR1 SGHNT and CDR2 YENEEA. V lost 8 bases and J lost 10, with 18 bases in between. CDR3 DNA: TGTGCCAGCTCCCCCCGGGGGGCCATCGAGCAGTTCTTC. It specifies CASSPRGAIEQFF.

A few counts support this clone. The rearrangement uses TRBV15 and TRBJ1-2; TRBD1 is a possible D gene (6 bases). This CDR3 comprises 13 residues. V lost 1 base, J lost 8 bases, and 11 bases lay in between. Germline CDR1 is LNHNV and CDR2 is YYDKDF (reference sequence). CDR3 sequence reads: CATSRASGEGYTF. In DNA, the CDR3 is TGTGCCACCAGCAGAGCGTCAGGGGAAGGCTACACCTTC.

V and J are TRBV6-4 and TRBJ2-5; 15 nucleotides line up with TRBD2. Germline values: CDR1 MRHNA, CDR2 SNTAGT. The CDR3 extends over 15 amino acids. V was pared by 6 bases and J by 2 bases, with 1 base of the junction left unmatched. The CDR3 DNA is TGTGCCAGCAGCGGACTAGCGGGAGGGCAAGAGACCCAGTACTTC. It translates to CASSGLAGGQETQYF.

J is TRBJ2-3 and V is TRBV7-9, with 11 nucleotides matching TRBD2. V was clipped by 1 base and J by 4 bases; unmatched bases: 4. The CDR3 spans 16 residues. Germline loops: CDR1 SEHNR, CDR2 FQNEAQ (reference sequence). The CDR3: CASSLVSGGASDTQYF. CDR3 coding DNA: TGTGCCAGCAGCTTAGTTAGCGGGGGGGCCTCAGATACGCAGTATTTT.

Points on this clone: Other DNA sequences of this sample code for an identical CDR3. J is TRBJ1-2 and V is TRBV29-1; D unclear. Trimming removed 3 bases from V and 5 bases from J, with 7 bases in between. Germline CDR1 and CDR2: SQVTM and ANQGSEA. The CDR3 loop spans 11 amino acids. As DNA, the CDR3 is TGCAGCGTTGATTCGGGATATGGCTACACCTTC. It encodes CSVDSGYGYTF.

This chain joins TRBV6-6 and TRBJ2-7; TRBD2 aligns across 8 bases. The junction had 11 bases not matched to a gene; V was cut back by 1 base and J by 6 bases. The CDR3 is made up of 16 amino acids. Germline V lookup: CDR1 MNHNY, CDR2 SVGAGI (reference sequence). CDR3 loop: CASSYFGGAQIGEQYF. The CDR3 DNA is TGTGCCAGCAGTTACTTCGGGGGGGCGCAAATCGGCGAGCAGTACTTC.

This clone has a handful of counts. V is TRBV7-9 and J is TRBJ2-7; TRBD1 matches 11 bases. The germline gives CDR1 SEHNR, CDR2 FQNEAQ (reference sequence). This CDR3 contains 16 residues. V dropped 4 bases and J dropped 1; count of bases not matched to a gene: 6. The CDR3 bases are TGTGCCAGCAGCTACGGACAGGGGGCGCGTTCCTACGAGCAGTACTTC. Translating gives CASSYGQGARSYEQYF.

The rearrangement links TRBV6-6 to TRBJ2-1; 8 bases are shared with TRBD1. The length of the CDR3 is 14 residues. The germline V gene has CDR1 MNHNY and CDR2 SVGAGI (reference sequence). The V segment lost 4 bases and the J segment 8 bases; nucleotides outside the gene matches: 7. The CDR3 nucleotides are TGTGCCAGCAGTTCTCAGGGGGCGGGCTATGAGCAGTTCTTC. It specifies CASSSQGAGYEQFF.

The CDR3 DNA is TGTGCCAGCAGTACTATCACTGTACCGGCTTTCTTT. Its protein product is CASSTITVPAFF. This chain links TRBV25-1 with TRBJ1-1; the D is unclear. Germline V gives CDR1 MGHDK, CDR2 SYGVNS. Trimming removed 5 bases at V and 11 bases at J, with 15 bases between. CDR3 length: 12 amino acids.

The chain has TRBV18 and TRBJ2-1, with TRBD1 matching over 7 bases. After removal of 3 bases from V and 2 bases from J, the junction contained 4 bases not matched to a gene. Germline V gene sequence: CDR1 KGHSH, CDR2 LQKENI. The CDR3 loop spans 15 amino acids. The CDR3 protein is CASSPRTGAYNEQFF. The CDR3 nucleotides are TGTGCCAGCTCACCGAGGACAGGAGCCTACAATGAGCAGTTCTTC. Filled out from reference TRBV18 and TRBJ2-1, the complete variable domain reads NAGVMQNPRHLVRRRGQEARLRCSPMKGHSHVYWYRQLPEEGLKFMVYLQKENIIDESGMPKERFSAEFPKEGPSILRIQQVVRGDSAAYFCASSPRTGAYNEQFFGPGTRLTVL.

The chain links TRBV14 to TRBJ2-3; unclear D gene. Germline CDR1 SGHDN, CDR2 FVKESK. With 4 bases removed from V and 4 bases from J, the gap between germline ends came to 21 bases. This CDR3 comprises 17 residues. CDR3 in amino acids: CASSPVYSTRLPDTQYF. DNA for the CDR3: TGTGCCAGCAGCCCTGTTTATAGTACCCGCCTCCCAGATACGCAGTATTTT.

The chain joins TRBV12-5 to TRBJ1-1; perhaps TRBD1 as D (5 bases). V was cut by 1 base and J by 1 base, with 7 bases left in between. CDR3 length: 14 amino acids. CDR1 is LGHNT, CDR2 FRNRAP, per germline. CDR3 loop: CASGLAGGNTEAFF. CDR3 sequence (DNA): TGTGCTAGTGGTTTGGCGGGGGGGAACACTGAAGCTTTCTTT.

The V call is TRBV6-5, the J call TRBJ2-7; tentatively, D is TRBD1 (5 bases). The length of the CDR3 is 13 residues. Between the trimmed V and J ends, which lost 0 bases and 6 bases, there was a span of 9 bases. CDR1 MNHEY and CDR2 SVGAGI come from the germline V gene. The CDR3 loop is CASSYSSGFEQYF. The CDR3 DNA follows: TGTGCCAGCAGTTACTCGTCAGGGTTCGAGCAGTACTTC.

The chain couples TRBV19 to TRBJ2-3; TRBD2 matches at 7 bases. Trimming removed 5 bases from V and 2 bases from J; junction bases left unmatched: 10. There are 16 residues in the CDR3. Germline CDR1 reads LNHDA; CDR2 reads SQIVND (reference sequence). Here the CDR3 DNA reads TGTGCCAGTAGTCTCCAGGGACTATCCTACACAGATACGCAGTATTTT. Its protein product is CASSLQGLSYTDTQYF.

The J gene is TRBJ2-7, the V gene TRBV7-6, with D possibly matching TRBD2 (6 bases). V lost 2 bases and J lost 0, with 17 bases in between. The germline gives CDR1 SGHVS, CDR2 FNYEAQ. The CDR3 length is 17 residues. In DNA, the CDR3 is TGTGCCAGCAGCTTATATGCGGGACGGGGGAGCTCCTACGAGCAGTACTTC. The encoded protein is CASSLYAGRGSSYEQYF. Using reference TRBV7-6 and TRBJ2-7 for the parts outside the CDR3, the full variable domain is GAGVSQSPRYKVTKRGQDVALRCDPISGHVSLYWYRQALGQGPEFLTYFNYEAQQDKSGLPNDRFSAERPEGSISTLTIQRTEQRDSAMYRCASSLYAGRGSSYEQYFGPGTRLTVT.